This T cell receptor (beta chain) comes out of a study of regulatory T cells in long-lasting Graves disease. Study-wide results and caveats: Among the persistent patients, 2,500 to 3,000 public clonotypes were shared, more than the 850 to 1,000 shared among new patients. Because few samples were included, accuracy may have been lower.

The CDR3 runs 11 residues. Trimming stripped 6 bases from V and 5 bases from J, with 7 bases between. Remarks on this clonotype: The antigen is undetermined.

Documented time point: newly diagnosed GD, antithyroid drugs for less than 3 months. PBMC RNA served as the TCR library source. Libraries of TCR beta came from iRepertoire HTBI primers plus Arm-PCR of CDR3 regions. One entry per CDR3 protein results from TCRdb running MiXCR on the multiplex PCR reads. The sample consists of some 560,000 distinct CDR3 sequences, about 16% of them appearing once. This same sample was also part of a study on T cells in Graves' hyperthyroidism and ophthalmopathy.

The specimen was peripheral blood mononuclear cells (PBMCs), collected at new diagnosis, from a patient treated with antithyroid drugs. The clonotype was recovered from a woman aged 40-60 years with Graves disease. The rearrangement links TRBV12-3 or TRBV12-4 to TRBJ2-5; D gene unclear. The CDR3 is CASRNSETQYF. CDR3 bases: TGTGCCAGCAGAAACTCGGAGACCCAGTACTTC.